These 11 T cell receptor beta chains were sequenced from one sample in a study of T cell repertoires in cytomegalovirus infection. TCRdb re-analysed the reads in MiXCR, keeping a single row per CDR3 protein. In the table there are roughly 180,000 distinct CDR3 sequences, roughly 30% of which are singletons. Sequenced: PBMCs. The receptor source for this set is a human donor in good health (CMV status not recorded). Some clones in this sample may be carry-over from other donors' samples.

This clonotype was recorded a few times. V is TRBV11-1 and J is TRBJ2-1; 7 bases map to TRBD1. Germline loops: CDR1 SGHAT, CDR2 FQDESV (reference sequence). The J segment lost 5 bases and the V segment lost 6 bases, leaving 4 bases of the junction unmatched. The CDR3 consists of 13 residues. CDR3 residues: CASSWGTDNEQFF. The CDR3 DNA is TGTGCCAGCAGTTGGGGGACAGACAATGAGCAGTTCTTC.

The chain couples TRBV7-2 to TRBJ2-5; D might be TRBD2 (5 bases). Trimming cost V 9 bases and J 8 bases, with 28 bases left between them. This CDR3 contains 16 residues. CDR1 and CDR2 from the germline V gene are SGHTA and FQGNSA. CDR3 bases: TGTGCCAGAAGCACGAACTGCGGCGACCTAGCTGGAACCCAGTACTTC. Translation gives CARSTNCGDLAGTQYF.

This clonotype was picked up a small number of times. The CDR3 DNA reads as TGTGCCAGCGGCTCATCATACGAGCAGTACTTC. This codes for CASGSSYEQYF. The chain joins TRBV6-2 or TRBV6-3 to TRBJ2-7; D is unclear. With 8 bases removed from V and 4 bases from J, the gap between germline ends came to 9 bases. This CDR3 is built from 11 residues. CDR1 is MNHEY and CDR2 is SVGEGT in the germline V gene.

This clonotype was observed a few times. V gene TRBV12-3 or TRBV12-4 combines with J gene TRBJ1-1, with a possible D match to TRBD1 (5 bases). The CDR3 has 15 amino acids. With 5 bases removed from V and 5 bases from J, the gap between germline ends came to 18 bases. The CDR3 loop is CASSPRTGRGTEAFF. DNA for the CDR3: TGTGCCAGCAGTCCTCGGACGGGACGTGGAACTGAAGCTTTCTTT.

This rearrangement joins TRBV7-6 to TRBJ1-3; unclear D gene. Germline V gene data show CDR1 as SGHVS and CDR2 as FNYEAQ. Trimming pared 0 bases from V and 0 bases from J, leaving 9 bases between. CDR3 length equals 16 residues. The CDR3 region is CASSLASGSSGNTIYF. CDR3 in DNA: TGTGCCAGCAGCTTAGCGTCGGGGAGCTCTGGAAACACCATATATTTT.

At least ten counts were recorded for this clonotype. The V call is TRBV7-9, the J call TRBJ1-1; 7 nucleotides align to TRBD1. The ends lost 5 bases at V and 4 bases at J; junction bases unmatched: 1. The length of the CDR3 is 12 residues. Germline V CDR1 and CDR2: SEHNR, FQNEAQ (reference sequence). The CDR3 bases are TGTGCCAGCAGCCCAGGGGGCACTGAAGCTTTCTTT. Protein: CASSPGGTEAFF.

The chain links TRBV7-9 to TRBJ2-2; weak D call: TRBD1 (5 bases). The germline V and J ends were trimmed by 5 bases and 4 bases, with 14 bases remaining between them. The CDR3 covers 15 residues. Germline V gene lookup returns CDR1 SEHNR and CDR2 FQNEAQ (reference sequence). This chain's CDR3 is CASSQRQGGTGELFF. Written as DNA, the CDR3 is TGTGCCAGCAGCCAGAGGCAGGGTGGCACCGGGGAGCTGTTTTTT.

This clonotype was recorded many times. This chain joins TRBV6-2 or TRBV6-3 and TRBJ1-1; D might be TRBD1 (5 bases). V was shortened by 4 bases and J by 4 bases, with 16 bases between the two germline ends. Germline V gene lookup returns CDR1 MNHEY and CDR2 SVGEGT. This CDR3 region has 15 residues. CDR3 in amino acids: CASSSPGGETTEAFF. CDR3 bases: TGTGCCAGCAGTTCTCCCGGAGGGGAGACCACTGAAGCTTTCTTT.

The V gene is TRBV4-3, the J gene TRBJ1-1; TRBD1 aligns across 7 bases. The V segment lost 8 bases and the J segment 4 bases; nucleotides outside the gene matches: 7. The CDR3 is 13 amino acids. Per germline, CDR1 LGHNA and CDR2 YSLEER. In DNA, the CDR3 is TGCGCCAGCGGTTCCACAGGGGTCACTGAAGCTTTCTTT. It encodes CASGSTGVTEAFF.

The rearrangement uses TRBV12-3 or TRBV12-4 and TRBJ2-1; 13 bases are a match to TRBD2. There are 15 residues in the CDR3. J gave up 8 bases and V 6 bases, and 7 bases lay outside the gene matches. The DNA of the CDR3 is TGTGCCAGCAGACCACTAGCGGGGGGGCTCGATGAGCAGTTCTTC. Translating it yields CASRPLAGGLDEQFF.

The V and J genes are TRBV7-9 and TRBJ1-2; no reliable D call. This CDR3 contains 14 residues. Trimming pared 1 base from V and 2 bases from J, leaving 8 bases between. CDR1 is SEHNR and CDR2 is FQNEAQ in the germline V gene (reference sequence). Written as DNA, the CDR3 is TGTGCCAGCAGCTTAGTAGGCAACAACTATGGCTACACCTTC. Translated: CASSLVGNNYGYTF.